This T cell receptor (beta chain) was retrieved from a study of blood T cells in healthy people across ages. Study-wide findings and caveats: The long-lived group displayed more naive CD4+ cells, plus higher diversity, than the aged donors did. There was no known CMV status for donors, so expanded clonotype changes were possibly confounded.

As to this clonotype: Antigen: not known.

For the second PCR, which ran for roughly 6 to 11 cycles, a sample-barcoded 5' primer and a J-beta primer mix were used. With 12 random nucleotides, a template-switch adaptor tagged each individual cDNA molecule. TCRdb called the 5' RACE reads again in MiXCR, with one record for every CDR3 protein. The repertoire includes some 640,000 distinct CDR3 sequences, 49% of them detected once, and under 35% sits in the top ten. The germline gives CDR1 SGHVT, CDR2 SQSDAQ. CDR3 size: 15 residues. The ends were cut back, 7 bases at V and 2 bases at J, with 15 bases in the middle. This sequence was found in a woman aged 60-75 years in good health. V usage is TRBV7-4 and J usage is TRBJ2-1; D ambiguous. Sequenced material: blood. CDR3 nucleotides: TGTGCCAGCACCCTGACCCAGGCGGCCTACAATGAGCAGTTCTTC. It is translated as CASTLTQAAYNEQFF. The full variable domain, with the rest looked up from reference TRBV7-4 and TRBJ2-1, is GAGVSQSPRYKVAKRGRDVALRCDSISGHVTLYWYRQTLGQGSEVLTYSQSDAQRDKSGRPSGRFSAERPERSVSTLKIQRTEQGDSAVYLCASTLTQAAYNEQFFGPGTRLTVL.